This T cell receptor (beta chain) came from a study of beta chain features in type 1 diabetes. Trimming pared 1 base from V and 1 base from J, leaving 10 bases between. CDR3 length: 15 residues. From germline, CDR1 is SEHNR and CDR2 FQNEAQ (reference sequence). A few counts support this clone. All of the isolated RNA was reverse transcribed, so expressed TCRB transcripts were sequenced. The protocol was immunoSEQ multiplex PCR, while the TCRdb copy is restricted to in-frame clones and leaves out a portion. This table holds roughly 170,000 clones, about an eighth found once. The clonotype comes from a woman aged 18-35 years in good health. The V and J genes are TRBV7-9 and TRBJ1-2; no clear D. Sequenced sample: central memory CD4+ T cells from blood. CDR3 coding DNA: TGTGCCAGCAGCTTAGGGCGAGGCAGTAACTATGGCTACACCTTC. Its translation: CASSLGRGSNYGYTF.